This T cell receptor beta chain was documented in a study of blood T cell repertoires in COVID-19. Study summary: The United States, Italy and Spain supplied acute and convalescent COVID-19 samples. PBMCs, B-cell-depleted T cells, or T cells provided the cDNA or gDNA that made up the material.

How the authors handled the data: Amplification with reference gene primers provided the estimates of nucleated cell counts. This table comes from immunoSEQ multiplex PCR, and its TCRdb copy is limited to in-frame clones, with some not included. V and J calls and clone size follow that table, whereas D and trimming were derived from the DNA. This sample has under 250,000 clones, with more than 70% found just once. The V gene's germline CDR1 is MNHEY and CDR2 SVGEGT. Trimming took 2 bases from V and 6 from J, leaving 2 bases between them. The CDR3 is made up of 11 amino acids. Sequencing used peripheral blood. The rearrangement links TRBV6-2 or TRBV6-3 to TRBJ2-4; D is ambiguous. The TCR originated in a woman of 80 years or more with acute or convalescent COVID-19. CDR3 nucleotide sequence: TGTGCCAGCAGTTACCGAAACATTCAGTACTTC. The encoded protein is CASSYRNIQYF.